This T cell receptor beta chain was found in a study of shared clonotypes between healthy human individuals. The table came from immunoSEQ multiplex PCR; TCRdb's copy has only in-frame clones and leaves some out. The sample holds about 2,100,000 clones, about 92% seen once. CD45RO-negative cells were positively selected for CCR7, leaving out terminally differentiated effector memory CD45RA+ cells. Remarks on this clone: In the same sample, other DNA sequences code for this CDR3.

Between the trimmed V and J ends, which lost 0 bases and 2 bases, there was a span of 8 bases. The germline CDR1 and CDR2 sequences are MNHEY and SMNVEV (reference sequence). This CDR3 is built from 15 residues. The sequence was collected from a man between 18 and 35 years old in good health. Some clones in this sample may be carry-over from other donors' samples. Sequencing was performed on naive CD8+ T cells from PBMCs. The chain uses TRBV27 and TRBJ2-1; D is ambiguous. As DNA, the CDR3 is TGTGCCAGCAGTTTATCGCAGGTGCCCTACAATGAGCAGTTCTTC. This encodes CASSLSQVPYNEQFF.